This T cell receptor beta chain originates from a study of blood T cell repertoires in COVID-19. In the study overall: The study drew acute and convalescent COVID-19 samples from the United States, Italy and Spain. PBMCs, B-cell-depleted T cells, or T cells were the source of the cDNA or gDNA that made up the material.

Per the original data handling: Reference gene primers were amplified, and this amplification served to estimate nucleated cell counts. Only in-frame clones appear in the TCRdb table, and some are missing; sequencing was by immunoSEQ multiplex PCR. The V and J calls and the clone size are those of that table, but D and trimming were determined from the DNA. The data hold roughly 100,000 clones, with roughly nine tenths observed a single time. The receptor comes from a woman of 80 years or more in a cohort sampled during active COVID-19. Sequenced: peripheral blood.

The CDR3 loop is CASSSGGEQGSEQYF. Written as DNA, the CDR3 is TGTGCCAGCAGTTCTGGGGGGGAACAGGGATCCGAGCAGTACTTC. This rearrangement joins TRBV28 to TRBJ2-7; possible D gene TRBD2, 7 bases. Trimming took 4 bases from V and 6 from J, leaving 19 bases between them. Germline loops: CDR1 MDHEN, CDR2 SYDVKM. The CDR3 sequence is 15 residues long.